This T cell receptor (beta chain) was found in a study of blood T cell repertoires in COVID-19. Looking at the study overall: PBMCs, B-cell-depleted T cells, or T cells provided the cDNA or gDNA that made up the material.

The CDR3 length is 12 residues. Trimming removed 4 bases from V and 10 bases from J, with 11 bases in between. Germline V CDR1 and CDR2: LGHDT, YNNKEL (reference sequence). Original analysis: It was from reference gene primer amplification that nucleated cell counts were estimated. Assay used: immunoSEQ multiplex PCR; TCRdb lists only in-frame clones, some missing. Clone size and V and J calls were adopted from that table, with D and trimming inferred from the DNA. The sample contains around 430,000 clones, 85% to 90% of which appear only once. Participants were placed into cohorts based on the clinical history they reported.

The receptor was derived from a woman in her forties or fifties who had recovered from COVID-19. The chain combines TRBV3-1 (or the pseudogene TRBV3-2) with TRBJ2-1; D unclear. The sample was PBMCs or T cells enriched from blood (not recorded which). The CDR3 sequence is CASSLTISEQFF. The CDR3 DNA reads as TGTGCCAGCAGCCTGACAATCTCGGAGCAGTTCTTC.